This TCR beta chain was documented in a study of cytomegalovirus exposure and HLA in healthy donors (dated by TCRdb to 2016 to 2017). Background for the entire study: According to a later analysis, one platform produced both the roughly 130 validation repertoires and the 720 or so repertoires of the first cohort. To predict cytomegalovirus infection status, the study combined high-throughput TCR immunosequencing, statistical association of individual TCRs with disease status, and machine learning. The aim of the study was to test whether cataloging public T cell receptors could identify signatures of past pathogen exposure. A separate validation cohort of 90 to 150 different subjects was used in addition to the approximately 700-subject first cohort.

Broader findings and caveats from the paper: The classifier was reported to diagnose cytomegalovirus status with high specificity and sensitivity in both the original and validation cohorts. The authors suggested that the approach could potentially be generalized to other disease states and immunological phenotypes. In a later analysis, TCRs clustered in the first cohort were found to also tend to co-occur in the 100 to 150 validation repertoires, with approximately 95% of cluster scores above 0. Most TCR sequences were seen in very few donors, while some public TCRs were found in many individuals. A later analysis had no HLA typing for the validation cohort, so co-occurrence there was scored across all 120 repertoires. The study listed 164 TCR beta chains as associated with cytomegalovirus. A few of the identified cytomegalovirus-associated TCR beta chains were confirmed in vitro to be specific for cytomegalovirus antigens.

Germline trimming amounts to 5 bases on V and 3 bases on J, with 4 as the count of junction bases outside the gene matches. CDR1 SEHNR and CDR2 FQNEAQ were looked up in the germline V gene (reference sequence). Its CDR3 holds 15 amino acids, cysteine through phenylalanine. The retained sequence is limited to the CDR3, 45 bases, with the frame set at the first base. About this clone itself: What antigen it recognizes has not been identified. No clone much larger than this one lies a single base away; base qualities are absent.

The library was prepared using the immunoSEQ multiplex PCR assay. Under the source paper's analysis protocol: To diagnose cytomegalovirus status from the catalog of TCR beta chain sequences, a statistical classification framework was built. The immuneACCESS repertoire file appears here via TCRdb, limited to in-frame rearrangements. These files lack a portion of the clones; in checked studies, under half of the deficit traces to unresolved V genes, and the cause of the others is not known. The V and J calls and the clone size are those of that table, but D and trimming were determined from the DNA. Present in this sample are around 250,000 clones, around 90% of which were seen just once. The ten most abundant clones make up under 0.4% of the sample. Separate from the roughly 630-subject first cohort, the validation cohort of some 130 subjects was the group to which the donors belonged.

This TCR was recovered from a woman aged 18-29 years in good health and CMV-seronegative. The sample was PBMCs. The V gene is TRBV7-9 and the J gene is TRBJ2-2; 9 middle bases align to TRBD1. The nucleotides are TGTGCCAGCAGCCTCCGGACAGGGGACACCGGGGAGCTGTTTTTT. Its protein product is CASSLRTGDTGELFF.